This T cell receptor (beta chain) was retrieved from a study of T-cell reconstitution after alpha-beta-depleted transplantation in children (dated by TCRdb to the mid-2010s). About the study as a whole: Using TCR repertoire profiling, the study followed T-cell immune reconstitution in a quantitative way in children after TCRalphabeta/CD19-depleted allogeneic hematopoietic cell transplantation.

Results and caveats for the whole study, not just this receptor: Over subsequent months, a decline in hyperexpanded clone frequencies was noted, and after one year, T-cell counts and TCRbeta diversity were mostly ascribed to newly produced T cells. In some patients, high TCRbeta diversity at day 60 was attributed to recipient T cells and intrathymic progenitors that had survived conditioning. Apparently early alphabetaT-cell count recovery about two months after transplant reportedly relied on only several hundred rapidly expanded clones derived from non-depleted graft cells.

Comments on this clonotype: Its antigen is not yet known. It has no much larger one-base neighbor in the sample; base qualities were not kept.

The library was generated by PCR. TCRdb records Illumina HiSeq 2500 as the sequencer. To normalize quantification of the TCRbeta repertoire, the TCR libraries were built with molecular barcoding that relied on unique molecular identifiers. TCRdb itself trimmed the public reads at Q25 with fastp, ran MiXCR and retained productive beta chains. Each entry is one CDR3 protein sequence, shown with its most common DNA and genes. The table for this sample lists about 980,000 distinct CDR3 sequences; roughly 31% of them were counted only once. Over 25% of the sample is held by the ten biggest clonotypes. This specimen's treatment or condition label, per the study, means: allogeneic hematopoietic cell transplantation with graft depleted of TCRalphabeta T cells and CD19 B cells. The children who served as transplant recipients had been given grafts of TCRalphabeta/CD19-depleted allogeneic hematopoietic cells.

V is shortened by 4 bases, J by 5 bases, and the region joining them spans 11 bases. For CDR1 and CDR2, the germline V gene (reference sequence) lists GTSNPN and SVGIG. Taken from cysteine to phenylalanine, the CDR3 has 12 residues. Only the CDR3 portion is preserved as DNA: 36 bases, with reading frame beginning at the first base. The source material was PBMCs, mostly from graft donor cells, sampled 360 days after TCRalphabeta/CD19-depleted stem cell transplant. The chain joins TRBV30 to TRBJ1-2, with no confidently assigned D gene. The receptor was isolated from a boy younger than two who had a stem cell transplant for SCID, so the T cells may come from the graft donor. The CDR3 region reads CAWTRRQYGYTF. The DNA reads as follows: TGTGCCTGGACGAGGAGGCAATATGGCTACACCTTC. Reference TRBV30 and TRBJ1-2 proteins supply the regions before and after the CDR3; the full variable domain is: SQTIHQWPATLVQPVGSPLSLECTVEGTSNPNLYWYRQAAGRGLQLLFYSVGIGQISSEVPQNLSASRPQDRQFILSSKKLLLSDSGFYLCAWTRRQYGYTFGSGTRLTVV.